Listed below are T cell receptor beta chains from one sample, sequenced in a study of OX40 agonist ivuxolimab in advanced cancers. Clones were read by immunoSEQ multiplex PCR, and TCRdb kept only the in-frame ones, dropping some. Here the sample spans over 60,000 clones, about nine tenths being singletons. The sample was CD4+ or CD8+ T cells sorted from blood, taken in a trial of the OX40 agonist ivuxolimab. The receptors come from an adult with an advanced solid tumor such as melanoma, head and neck, liver or kidney cancer. CDR3s include the opening cysteine and the closing phenylalanine or tryptophan.

v_gene	j_gene	CDR3aa
TRBV29-1	TRBJ2-1	CSRQGWQLNEQFF
TRBV5-1	TRBJ2-1	CASSPQLVYNEQFF
TRBV5-1	TRBJ2-1	CASASDGYNEQFF
TRBV6-1	TRBJ2-1	CASTKGGGGQWQFF
TRBV4-2	TRBJ1-3	CASSQATGGNTIYF
TRBV6-5	TRBJ2-7	CASSEGLVAGEQYF
TRBV9	TRBJ2-1	CASRTAPTGNEQFF
TRBV9	TRBJ2-3	CASSTSGGLSTDTQYF
TRBV7-9	TRBJ1-4	CASSSGQGGEKLFF
TRBV5-1	TRBJ2-7	CASSLALSGGYEQYF
TRBV30	TRBJ2-2	CAWSTWSGAAGELFF
TRBV6-1	TRBJ2-7	CASSGGTTSYEQYF
TRBV7-2	TRBJ2-7	CASSLANIGQGAEQYF
TRBV4-1	TRBJ1-2	CASSNTQGRPGGYTF
TRBV7-2	TRBJ2-1	CASSLRYNEQFF
TRBV9	TRBJ1-1	CASSWGNRATEAFF
TRBV5-3	TRBJ2-5	CASSLDERETQYF
TRBV7-9	TRBJ1-1	CASSPEAFF
TRBV10-3	TRBJ1-5	CAITRDPNQPQHF
TRBV2	TRBJ2-5	CASSGLAGETQYF
TRBV7-9	TRBJ2-7	CASSRTDRYEQYF
TRBV6-5	TRBJ2-2	CASSYSSPNTGELFF
TRBV13	TRBJ2-5	CASSARLAGVETQYF
TRBV12-5	TRBJ2-5	CASGRPGGPGAQYF
TRBV5-1	TRBJ1-6	CASRIFGDNSPLHF
TRBV30	TRBJ1-4	CAWSVGAGMHEKLFF
TRBV21-1	TRBJ2-7	CASSVTDSVSRGPHEQYF
TRBV5-1	TRBJ2-7	CASSPQDRGHEQYF
TRBV23-1	TRBJ2-7	CASSPDTYEQYF
TRBV5-1	TRBJ2-3	CASTVASTDTQYF
TRBV5-1	TRBJ2-1	CASSLDTLRYNEQFF
TRBV5-1	TRBJ1-1	CASSFGAQGTEAFF
TRBV5-6	TRBJ2-1	CASSLGQDEQFF
TRBV19	TRBJ2-7	CASSSGQGIYEQYF
TRBV5-1	TRBJ2-1	CASSERQALYNEQFF
TRBV28	TRBJ2-7	CASTRDSSYEQYF
TRBV6-1	TRBJ1-2	CASSGTGGSYYGYTF
TRBV7-2	TRBJ2-7	CASSPSLSYEQYF
TRBV28	TRBJ2-3	CASTPTYTDTQYF
TRBV7-9	TRBJ2-1	CASTLGGGLSPNEQFF
TRBV11-2	TRBJ2-4	CASSLVTSSGPGAKNIQYF
TRBV27	TRBJ1-1	CASRSRTNTEAFF
TRBV7-3	TRBJ2-7	CASSYGLAGAEGKQYF
TRBV7-2	TRBJ2-3	CASSLGLAGDADTQYF
TRBV6-5	TRBJ1-1	CASSFGESQNTEAFF
TRBV7-2	TRBJ1-3	CASSFGGRNGNTIYF
TRBV28	TRBJ1-1	CASSPGTLMNTEASF
TRBV5-1	TRBJ1-1	CASKRSEGNTEAFF
TRBV5-6	TRBJ2-7	CASSLDGGYEQYF
TRBV29-1	TRBJ2-3	CSVTRTGGLKGTDTQYF
TRBV9	TRBJ2-3	CASSLGLAGGTDTQYF
TRBV18	TRBJ2-5	CASSGLAAGETQYF
TRBV29-1	TRBJ2-7	CSVEDTGKDEQYF
TRBV7-6	TRBJ1-1	CASSSAGGVGTEAFF
TRBV5-1	TRBJ2-1	CASSLVPRLAVYNEQFF